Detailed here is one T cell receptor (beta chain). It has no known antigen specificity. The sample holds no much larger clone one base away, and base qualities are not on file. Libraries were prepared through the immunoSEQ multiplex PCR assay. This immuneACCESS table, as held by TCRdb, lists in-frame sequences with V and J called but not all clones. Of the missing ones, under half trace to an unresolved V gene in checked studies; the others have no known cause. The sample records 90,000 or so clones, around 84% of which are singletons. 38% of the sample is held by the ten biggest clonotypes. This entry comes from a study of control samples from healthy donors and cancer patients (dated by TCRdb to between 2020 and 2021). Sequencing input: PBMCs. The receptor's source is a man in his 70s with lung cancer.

The CDR3 region has the sequence CASRDSLAKNIQYF. The nucleotide sequence is given as TGTGCCAGCAGGGACAGCTTAGCCAAAAACATTCAGTACTTC. The V gene is TRBV27 and the J gene is TRBJ2-4; a weak D assignment points to TRBD1 (6 bases agree). The CDR3 sequence holds 14 residues, the cysteine and phenylalanine included. CDR3 DNA is the only sequence kept; it has 42 bases, read in frame from the first base. Based on the germline V gene (reference sequence), the CDR1 and CDR2 sequences are MNHEY and SMNVEV. V is reduced by 6 bases and J by 0 bases, leaving a spacing of 9 bases between them.